This TCR beta chain comes out of a study of shared clonotypes between healthy human individuals. Whole-study context: The donors, two women and a few men, were aged 18 to 49. Study-wide results and caveats: What naive subsets generally showed was a larger estimated richness than memory subsets showed. Incompleteness in sorted-subset sequencing, despite large depth, was shown by rarefaction.

Genomic DNA (from each subset) was split evenly across several immunoSEQ plates. Profiling relied on immunoSEQ multiplex PCR, and the TCRdb table lists in-frame clones only, not all of them. This sample has hundreds of thousands of clones, with roughly 96% found just once. This CDR3 comprises 13 residues. Germline loops: CDR1 SEHNR, CDR2 FQNEAQ (reference sequence). V lost 1 base and J lost 4, with 7 bases in between. It was CD45RO-negative cells, positively selected for CCR7, that made up naive CD8 cells, with terminally differentiated effector memory CD45RA+ cells excluded. About this clone itself: Its antigen is as yet unknown.

Sequenced material: naive CD8+ T cells sorted from blood. This sequence was found in a young woman in good health. This sequence joins TRBV7-9 and TRBJ1-2; D is perhaps TRBD1 (6 bases). The CDR3 DNA sequence: TGTGCCAGCAGCTTAGGGGACACCTATGGCTACACCTTC. Its translation is CASSLGDTYGYTF.